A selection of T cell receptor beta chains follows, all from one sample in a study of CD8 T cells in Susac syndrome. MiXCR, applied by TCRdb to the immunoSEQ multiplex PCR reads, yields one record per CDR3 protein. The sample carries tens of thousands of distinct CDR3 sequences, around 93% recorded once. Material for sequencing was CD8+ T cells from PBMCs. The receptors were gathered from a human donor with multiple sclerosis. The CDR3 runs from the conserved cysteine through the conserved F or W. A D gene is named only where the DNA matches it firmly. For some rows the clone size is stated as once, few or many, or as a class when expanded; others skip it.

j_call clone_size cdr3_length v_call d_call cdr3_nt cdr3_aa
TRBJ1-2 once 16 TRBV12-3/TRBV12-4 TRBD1 TGTGCCAGCAGTTTTTTCACAGGGGGACTTAAGTATGGCTACACCTTC CASSFFTGGLKYGYTF
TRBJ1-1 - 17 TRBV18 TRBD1 TGTGCCAGCTCGGGGACAGGACCCAACTCCAGGAACACTGAAGCTTTCTTT CASSGTGPNSRNTEAFF
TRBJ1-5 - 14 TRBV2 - TGTGCCAGCAGGCCGACAGAAAGCAATCAGCCCCAGCATTTT CASRPTESNQPQHF
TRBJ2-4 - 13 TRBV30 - TGTGCCTGGAGTGTCGGGGGACGGAACATTCAGTACTTC CAWSVGGRNIQYF
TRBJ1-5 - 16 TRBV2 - TGTGCCAGCAGTGAAGCGCCAGTGTTTCCAGATCAGCCCCAGCATTTT CASSEAPVFPDQPQHF
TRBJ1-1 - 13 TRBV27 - TGTGCCAGCAGTTCAGGCCAGAACACTGAAGCTTTCTTT CASSSGQNTEAFF
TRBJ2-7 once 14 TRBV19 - TGTGCCAGTAGGGACCGGGACTCCTCCTACGATCAGTACTTC CASRDRDSSYDQYF
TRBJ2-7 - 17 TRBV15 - TGTGCCACCAGCAGAGAAGGAGGGTCGGGGTCCCCTTACGAGCAGTACTTC CATSREGGSGSPYEQYF
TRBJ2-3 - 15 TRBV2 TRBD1 TGTGCCAGCAGTGAAGGAGACAGGGGAACAGATACGCAGTATTTT CASSEGDRGTDTQYF
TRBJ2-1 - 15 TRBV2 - TGTGCCAGCAGTGAGGGCCCGAATATTTCCAATGAGCAGTTCTTC CASSEGPNISNEQFF
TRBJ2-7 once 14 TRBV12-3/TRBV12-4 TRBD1 TGTGCCAGCAGTCGTGGGACAGGGGTCTACGAGCAGTACTTC CASSRGTGVYEQYF
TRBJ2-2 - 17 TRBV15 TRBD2 TGTGCCACCAGCCCCCCGCCCGGGGGGGGGTTTACCGGGGAGCTGTTTTTT CATSPPPGGGFTGELFF
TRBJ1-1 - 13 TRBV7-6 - TGTGCCAGCAACTCCCCAGGGGAGGGGATCGCTTTCTTT CASNSPGEGIAFF
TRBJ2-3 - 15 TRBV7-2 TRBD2 TGTGCCAGCAGCTTAGAAGCGGGGGTAGCAGATACGCAGTATTTT CASSLEAGVADTQYF
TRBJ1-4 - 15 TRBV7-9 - TGTGCCAGCAGCGGTCGCGGGGGGCCAAATGAAAAACTGTTTTTT CASSGRGGPNEKLFF
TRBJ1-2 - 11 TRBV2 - TGTGCCAGCGTGTCAGGCTATGGCTACACCTTC CASVSGYGYTF
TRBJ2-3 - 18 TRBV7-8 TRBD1 TGTGCCAGCAGCTTAGTGGGACAGGAGGGATCTAGCACAGATACGCAGTATTTT CASSLVGQEGSSTDTQYF
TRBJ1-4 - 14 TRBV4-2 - TGTGCCAGCAGCCAACGGACAGTCGGTGAAAAACTGTTTTTT CASSQRTVGEKLFF
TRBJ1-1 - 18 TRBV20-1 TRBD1 TGCAGTGCTAGAGATCACAGCGGCAGGGGGACGGAGAACACTGAAGCTTTCTTT CSARDHSGRGTENTEAFF